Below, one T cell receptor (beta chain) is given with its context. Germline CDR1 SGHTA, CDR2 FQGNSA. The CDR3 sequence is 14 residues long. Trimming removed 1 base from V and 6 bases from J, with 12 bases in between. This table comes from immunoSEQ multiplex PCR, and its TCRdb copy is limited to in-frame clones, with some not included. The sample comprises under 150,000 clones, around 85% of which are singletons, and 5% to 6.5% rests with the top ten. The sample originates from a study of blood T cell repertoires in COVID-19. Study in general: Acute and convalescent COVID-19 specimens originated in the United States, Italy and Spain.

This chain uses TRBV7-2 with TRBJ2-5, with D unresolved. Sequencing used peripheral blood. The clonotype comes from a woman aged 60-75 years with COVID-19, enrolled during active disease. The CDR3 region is CASSLVGSGQTQYF. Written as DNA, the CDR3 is TGTGCCAGCAGCTTAGTCGGTTCGGGTCAGACCCAGTACTTC.